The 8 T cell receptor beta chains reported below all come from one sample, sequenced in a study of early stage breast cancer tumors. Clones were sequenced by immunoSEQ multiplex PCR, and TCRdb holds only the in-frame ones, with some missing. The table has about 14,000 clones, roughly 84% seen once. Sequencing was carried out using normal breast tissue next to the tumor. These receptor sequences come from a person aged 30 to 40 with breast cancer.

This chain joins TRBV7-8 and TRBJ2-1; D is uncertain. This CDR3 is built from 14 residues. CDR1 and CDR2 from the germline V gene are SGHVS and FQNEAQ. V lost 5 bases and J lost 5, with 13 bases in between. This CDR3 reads CASSRTSVHNEQFF. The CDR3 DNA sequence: TGTGCCAGCAGCCGGACCTCGGTGCACAATGAGCAGTTCTTC. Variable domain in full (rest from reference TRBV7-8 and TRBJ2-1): GAGVSQSPRYKVAKRGQDVALRCDPISGHVSLFWYQQALGQGPEFLTYFQNEAQLDKSGLPSDRFFAERPEGSVSTLKIQRTQQEDSAVYLCASSRTSVHNEQFFGPGTRLTVL.

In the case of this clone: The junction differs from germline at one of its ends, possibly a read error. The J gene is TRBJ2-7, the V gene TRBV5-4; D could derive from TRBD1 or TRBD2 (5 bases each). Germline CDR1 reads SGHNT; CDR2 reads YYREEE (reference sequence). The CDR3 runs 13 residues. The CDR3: CASSSRGSHEQYF. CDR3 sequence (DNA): TGTGCCAGCAGCTCGAGGGGCTCCCACGAGCAGTACTTC.

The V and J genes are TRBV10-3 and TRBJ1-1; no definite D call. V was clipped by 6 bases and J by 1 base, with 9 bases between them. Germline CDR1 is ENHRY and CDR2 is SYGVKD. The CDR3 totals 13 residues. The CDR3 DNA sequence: TGTGCCATCAGCACGACGGGGAACACTGAAGCTTTCTTT. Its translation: CAISTTGNTEAFF.

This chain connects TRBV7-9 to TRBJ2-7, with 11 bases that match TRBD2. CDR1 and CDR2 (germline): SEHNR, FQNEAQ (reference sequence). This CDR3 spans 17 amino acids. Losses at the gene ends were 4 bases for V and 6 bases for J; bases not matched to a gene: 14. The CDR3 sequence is CASSSVRTSGPILEQYF. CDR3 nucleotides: TGTGCCAGCAGCTCGGTCAGGACTAGCGGGCCCATCCTCGAGCAGTACTTC.

The CDR3 nucleotides are TGTGCCAGCAGACCCGGACAGTTTAGCAATCAGCCCCAGCATTTT. Its protein product is CASRPGQFSNQPQHF. V and J are TRBV6-5 and TRBJ1-5, with a possible D match to TRBD1 (6 bases). The CDR3 totals 15 residues. Germline loops: CDR1 MNHEY, CDR2 SVGAGI. V was clipped by 6 bases and J by 0 bases, with 12 bases between them.

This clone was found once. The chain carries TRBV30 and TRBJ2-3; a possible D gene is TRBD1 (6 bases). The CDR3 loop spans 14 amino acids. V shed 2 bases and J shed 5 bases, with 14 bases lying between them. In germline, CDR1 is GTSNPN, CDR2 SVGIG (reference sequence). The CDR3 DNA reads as TGTGCCTGGAGTCAGGACAGCTCGTTAGATACGCAGTATTTT. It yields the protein CAWSQDSSLDTQYF.

CDR3: CSGRGLAGMVGELFF. The CDR3 DNA reads as TGCAGCGGGAGGGGACTAGCGGGAATGGTCGGGGAGCTGTTTTTT. This chain links TRBV29-1 with TRBJ2-2, with 13 bases lining up with TRBD2. In germline, CDR1 is SQVTM, CDR2 ANQGSEA. Trimming removed 7 bases from V and 7 bases from J; junction bases left unmatched: 9. The CDR3 is 15 residues long.

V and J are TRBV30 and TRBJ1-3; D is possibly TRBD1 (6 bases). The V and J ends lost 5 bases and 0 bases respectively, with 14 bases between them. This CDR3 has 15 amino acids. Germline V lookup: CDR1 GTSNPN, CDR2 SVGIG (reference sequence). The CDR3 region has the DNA TGTGCCTGGGATGCCGGACAGATCTCTGGAAACACCATATATTTT. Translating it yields CAWDAGQISGNTIYF.